This TCR beta chain was identified in a study of T-cell memory formation after mild COVID-19. Study information: Clustering of TCRs was largely donor specific. General study findings and limits: Clones shrinking from day 15 to 85 showed even CD4/CD8 mixes; later expanders tilted CD4+. Clones that contracted clustered mainly in CM and EM if CD4+ and in EMRA if CD8+.

It was 5'RACE with constant-segment primers that produced the TCR alpha and TCR beta cDNA libraries, which carried sample barcodes and UMIs. TCRdb itself ran the 5' RACE reads through MiXCR, one entry per CDR3 protein. The sample carries approximately 250,000 distinct CDR3 sequences, around 15% recorded once. The table lists this clonotype with a few counts. What it recognizes is unknown. Germline CDR1 is SGHAT and CDR2 is FQDESV (reference sequence). The trim removed 3 bases at V and 8 bases at J, leaving 11 bases unmatched. The CDR3 runs 16 residues. The genes are TRBV11-1 and TRBJ2-1, with 9 bases that match TRBD2. This TCR was sampled from a man younger than 30 who had mild COVID-19 (a few samples of this study predate the infection). Cell type and time point are not known. Sequencing was carried out using PBMCs or a T cell subset sorted from them (not recorded which). The CDR3 is CASSLLRGGAPHEQFF. In nucleotides, the CDR3 is TGTGCCAGCAGCTTGCTACGCGGGGGGGCCCCCCATGAGCAGTTCTTC.